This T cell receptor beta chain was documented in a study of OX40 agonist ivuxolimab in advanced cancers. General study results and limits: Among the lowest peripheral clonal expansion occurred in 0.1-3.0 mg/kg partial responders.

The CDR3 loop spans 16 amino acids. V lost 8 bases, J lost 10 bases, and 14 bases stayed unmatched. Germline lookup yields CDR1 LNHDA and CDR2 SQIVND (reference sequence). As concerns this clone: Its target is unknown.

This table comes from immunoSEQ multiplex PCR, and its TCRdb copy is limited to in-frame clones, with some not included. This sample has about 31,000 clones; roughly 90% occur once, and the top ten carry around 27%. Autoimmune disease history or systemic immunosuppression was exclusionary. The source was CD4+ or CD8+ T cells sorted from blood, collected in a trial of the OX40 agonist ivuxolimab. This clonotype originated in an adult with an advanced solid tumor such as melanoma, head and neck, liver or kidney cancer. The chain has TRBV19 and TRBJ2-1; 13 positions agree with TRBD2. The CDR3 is CASYYGGLAGAGEQFF. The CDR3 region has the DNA TGTGCCAGTTATTACGGCGGACTAGCGGGAGCGGGGGAGCAGTTCTTC.